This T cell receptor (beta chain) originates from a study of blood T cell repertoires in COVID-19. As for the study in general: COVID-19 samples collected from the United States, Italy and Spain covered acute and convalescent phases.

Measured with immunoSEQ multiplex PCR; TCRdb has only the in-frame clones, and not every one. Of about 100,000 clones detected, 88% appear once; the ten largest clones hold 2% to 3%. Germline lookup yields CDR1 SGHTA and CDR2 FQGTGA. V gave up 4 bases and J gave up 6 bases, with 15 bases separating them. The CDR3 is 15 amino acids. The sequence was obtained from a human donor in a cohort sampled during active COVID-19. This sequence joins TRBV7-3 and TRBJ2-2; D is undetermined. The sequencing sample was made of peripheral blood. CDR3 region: CASSSSSSAAGELFF. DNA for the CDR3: TGTGCCAGCAGCTCCTCCTCTAGTGCCGCCGGGGAGCTGTTTTTT. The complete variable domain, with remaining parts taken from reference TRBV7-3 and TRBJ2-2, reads GAGVSQTPSNKVTEKGKYVELRCDPISGHTALYWYRQSLGQGPEFLIYFQGTGAADDSGLPNDRFFAVRPEGSVSTLKIQRTERGDSAVYLCASSSSSSAAGELFFGEGSRLTVL.